This T cell receptor (beta chain) was observed in a study of T cells in Graves' hyperthyroidism and ophthalmopathy. CDR1 is SGHAT and CDR2 is FQNNGV in the germline V gene. The CDR3 sequence is 15 residues long. V trimming: 4 bases; J trimming: 5 bases; junction bases outside the gene matches: 6. Exclusions: uncontrolled infection, other autoimmune disease, pregnancy, lactation. Approximately 10 ml of fresh peripheral blood supplied the PBMCs. This clonotype has ten or more counts. The target antigen is unknown. RNA transcripts served as the template for amplifying TCR beta CDR3 regions. Initially, a first-round RT-PCR of the TCR CDR3 employed the HTBI primer set. TCRdb reprocessed the multiplex PCR reads via MiXCR and lists one record per CDR3 protein. Seen here are a few hundred thousand distinct CDR3 sequences, 15% observed once, and the top ten hold roughly 20%. Study-wide results and limits: Within blood appeared most thyroid clonotypes that had expanded above 0.001. Patients with ophthalmopathy were separated from those with stable hyperthyroidism by a 13 V-J model.

The chain carries TRBV11-2 and TRBJ2-3; 10 bases line up with TRBD2. This sequence originates from a woman aged 55-75 years with Graves' ophthalmopathy. Material: blood. As DNA, the CDR3 is TGTGCCAGCAGCTCCGAACGACTAGCGGGAGATACGCAGTATTTT. Protein product: CASSSERLAGDTQYF. The variable domain in full, completed from reference TRBV11-2 and TRBJ2-3, reads EAGVAQSPRYKIIEKRQSVAFWCNPISGHATLYWYQQILGQGPKLLIQFQNNGVVDDSQLPKDRFSAERLKGVDSTLKIQPAKLEDSAVYLCASSSERLAGDTQYFGPGTRLTVL.